Listed below are T cell receptor beta chains from one sample, sequenced in a study of T cells expressing NK-cell markers. For each CDR3 protein, TCRdb gives one entry from its re-call of the 5' RACE reads, without DNA. The sample data list some 460,000 distinct CDR3 sequences. Sequenced material: blood T cells: a sorted CD56 or NKG2C T cell subset, CD4+ or CD8+ T cells, or bulk PBMC T cells (not recorded which). These receptors were obtained from a woman aged 45-65 years in good health. The CDR3 runs from the conserved cysteine through the conserved F or W.

J,length,V,CDR3
TRBJ1-5,12,TRBV12-3/TRBV12-4,CASSYSLQPQHF
TRBJ2-3,15,TRBV11-3,CASSPPGVAGGAQYF
TRBJ1-6,14,TRBV5-6,CASSFRSDYSPLHF
TRBJ1-1,14,TRBV12-3/TRBV12-4,CASGDRALNTEAFF
TRBJ2-4,14,TRBV5-6,CASSLRLTMNIQYF
TRBJ1-2,12,TRBV12-3/TRBV12-4,CASSFEAIGYTF
TRBJ2-1,14,TRBV20-1,CSARKSAGTHEQFF
TRBJ2-5,13,TRBV4-1,CASSQVAGETQYF
TRBJ2-3,17,TRBV20-1,CSASGQVTTLFTDTQYF
TRBJ2-1,14,TRBV5-1,CASSLEVGEDEQFF
TRBJ2-5,15,TRBV24-1,CATSDPLAGQETQYF
TRBJ2-7,15,TRBV4-1,CASSQDGDPSYEQYF
TRBJ2-5,16,TRBV19,CASSTGTGKVRETQYF
TRBJ2-1,15,TRBV11-2,CASSRLAGYYNEQFF
TRBJ1-4,14,TRBV20-1,CSAVEARGDEKLFF
TRBJ2-7,12,TRBV4-2,CASSPLAGEQYF
TRBJ2-1,15,TRBV15,CATSRDSGIHNEQFF
TRBJ2-3,17,TRBV27,CASSFRTSGPSTDTQYF
TRBJ2-2,13,TRBV10-1,CASNTGRFGELFF
TRBJ2-5,13,TRBV10-3,CAISWDGGKTQYF